This entry lists 10 T cell receptor beta chains sequenced from one sample in a study of monozygotic twins with inflammatory bowel disease. TCRdb derives one entry per CDR3 protein from the 5' RACE reads, leaving out DNA. This sample contains approximately 390,000 distinct CDR3 sequences. Sequencing used blood. These receptors all stem from a human donor with ulcerative colitis or Crohn's disease, or a healthy co-twin of an affected twin (not recorded which).

V is TRBV5-1 and J is TRBJ2-2; TCRdb calls TRBD2, which cannot be checked without DNA. CDR1 and CDR2 (germline): SGHRS, YFSETQ. This CDR3 region has 14 residues. CDR3 protein: CASQRGGDTGELFF.

The chain joins TRBV5-1 to TRBJ2-7. CDR1 SGHRS and CDR2 YFSETQ come from the germline V gene. This CDR3 contains 13 residues. CDR3 amino acids: CASRGNGSYEQYF.

CDR3 sequence reads: CASSQRGQGYTEAFF. The chain has TRBV28 and TRBJ1-1; TCRdb names TRBD1, which stays unverified in the absence of DNA. The CDR3 runs 15 residues. In germline, CDR1 is MDHEN, CDR2 SYDVKM.

The chain recombines TRBV28 with TRBJ1-3. Germline assignment: CDR1 MDHEN and CDR2 SYDVKM. The CDR3 is 16 residues long. CDR3 protein: CASGLPGDSSGNTIYF.

This chain links TRBV7-9 with TRBJ2-5; the D gene TCRdb calls, TRBD1, cannot be checked with no DNA. The CDR3 extends over 15 amino acids. CDR1 is SEHNR, CDR2 FQNEAQ, per germline (reference sequence). The CDR3 sequence is CASSLALGQQETQYF.

This chain uses TRBV7-9 with TRBJ2-3; TCRdb's D call of TRBD1 is untestable without DNA. Germline V gene lookup returns CDR1 SEHNR and CDR2 FQNEAQ (reference sequence). The CDR3 runs to 14 residues. The CDR3 is CASSLEGWTDTQYF.

The V call is TRBV5-1, the J call TRBJ2-3; absent DNA, TCRdb's TRBD1 call cannot be checked. In germline, CDR1 is SGHRS, CDR2 YFSETQ. The CDR3 spans 14 residues. CDR3 amino acids: CASSRRQTTDTQYF.

This sequence joins TRBV7-9 and TRBJ2-7; TCRdb calls TRBD1, which cannot be checked without DNA. This CDR3 spans 14 amino acids. Germline V gene data show CDR1 as SEHNR and CDR2 as FQNEAQ (reference sequence). This CDR3 reads CASSFRGSSYEQYF.

V usage is TRBV5-1 and J usage is TRBJ2-1; TCRdb's D call of TRBD2 is untestable without DNA. The CDR3 is made up of 18 amino acids. Germline V gene sequence: CDR1 SGHRS, CDR2 YFSETQ. The CDR3 sequence: CASSLFAPGSSGGNEQFF.

The chain joins TRBV5-1 to TRBJ2-1; without DNA, the TCRdb call of TRBD2 cannot be checked. The CDR3 loop spans 16 amino acids. Looked up from germline, CDR1 is SGHRS and CDR2 is YFSETQ. This CDR3 is CASRAPPGVDYNEQFF.